These 20 T cell receptor beta chains were all obtained from the same sample, sequenced in a study of shared clonotypes between healthy human individuals. TCRdb keeps only in-frame clones here, not all; method: immunoSEQ multiplex PCR. The repertoire consists of almost 750,000 clones, with 55% to 75% occurring once and the leading ten covering approximately 2%. The material sequenced was memory CD4+ T cells sorted from blood. The sample's subset: CD45RA-negative fraction. The origin of the receptors is a woman between 25 and 40 years old in good health.

The chain carries TRBV28 and TRBJ2-2; D is perhaps TRBD2 (5 bases). This CDR3 is 15 amino acids long. Trimming shortened V by 2 bases and J by 3 bases, and 10 bases separated the two germline ends. The germline V gene has CDR1 MDHEN and CDR2 SYDVKM. CDR3 bases: TGTGCCAGCAGTTTAATTGCGAGGGACACCGGGGAGCTGTTTTTT. Translated, it gives CASSLIARDTGELFF.

This chain joins TRBV18 and TRBJ1-1, with D unresolved. CDR3 length: 12 amino acids. Germline CDR1 KGHSH, CDR2 LQKENI. Trimming cost V 3 bases and J 10 bases, with 12 bases left between them. The CDR3 DNA follows: TGTGCCAGCTCACCGGGTGCGGAGGGAGCTTTCTTT. This translates into CASSPGAEGAFF.

This clone turned up a few times. The rearrangement links TRBV6-4 to TRBJ2-1; 14 positions match TRBD2. The CDR3 is 15 amino acids. V was clipped by 2 bases and J by 6 bases; unmatched bases: 0. Germline V gene sequence: CDR1 MRHNA, CDR2 SNTAGT. The CDR3 nucleotides read TGTGCCAGCAGTGACGGACTAGCGGGAGGCAATGAGCAGTTCTTC. Its translation: CASSDGLAGGNEQFF.

The V gene is TRBV28, the J gene TRBJ2-7, with 11 positions matching TRBD1. Germline-derived CDR1 and CDR2 are MDHEN and SYDVKM. Losses at the gene ends were 5 bases for V and 3 bases for J; bases not matched to a gene: 9. The CDR3 runs 16 residues. The CDR3 coding sequence is TGTGCCAGCAGTACTTACTGGGACAGGGGGAACTACGAGCAGTACTTC. This codes for CASSTYWDRGNYEQYF.

This clone has only a few counts. The rearrangement links TRBV25-1 to TRBJ1-2; D is uncertain. Trimming left V 4 bases short and J 5 bases short, with 17 bases between. The CDR3 extends over 15 amino acids. Germline V CDR1 and CDR2: MGHDK, SYGVNS. CDR3 bases: TGTGCCAGCAGTGCCAACTACAAGGGCCCTTATGGCTACACCTTC. It yields the protein CASSANYKGPYGYTF.

V is TRBV6-4 and J is TRBJ2-2; D is unclear. V lost 0 bases and J 3 bases, leaving 11 bases between the germline ends. The CDR3 runs to 16 residues. Germline V gene data show CDR1 as MRHNA and CDR2 as SNTAGT. This CDR3 is CASSDSKGGHTGELFF. CDR3 nucleotide sequence: TGTGCCAGCAGTGACTCGAAGGGCGGACACACCGGGGAGCTGTTTTTT.

For the CDR3, the DNA is TGTGCCAGCAGCTTGGGACCTACAGGGGGCTCCACTGAAGCTTTCTTT. Its protein product is CASSLGPTGGSTEAFF. V usage is TRBV5-5 and J usage is TRBJ1-1, with TRBD1 identical over 9 bases. Per the germline V gene, CDR1 is SGHKS and CDR2 is YYEKEE (reference sequence). The CDR3 covers 16 residues. J lost 4 bases, V lost 0 bases, and 7 bases had no gene match.

This chain joins TRBV15 and TRBJ2-7; weak D call: TRBD2 (6 bases). Looked up from germline, CDR1 is LNHNV and CDR2 is YYDKDF (reference sequence). V dropped 0 bases and J dropped 7 bases, with 13 bases sitting between them. The CDR3 is 14 amino acids. The CDR3 is CATSRDRGIREQYF. Here the CDR3 DNA reads TGTGCCACCAGCAGAGATCGGGGGATTCGGGAGCAGTACTTC.

The chain carries TRBV11-2 and TRBJ2-3; 7 nucleotides match TRBD1. The CDR3 loop spans 14 amino acids. Germline V gene lookup returns CDR1 SGHAT and CDR2 FQNNGV. V was clipped by 6 bases and J by 4 bases; unmatched bases: 7. This CDR3 is CASRKTGVADTQYF. The CDR3 nucleotides read TGTGCCAGCAGGAAAACAGGGGTCGCAGATACGCAGTATTTT.

The chain links TRBV7-9 to TRBJ1-4; no clear D. CDR3 length equals 14 residues. Germline V gene lookup returns CDR1 SEHNR and CDR2 FQNEAQ (reference sequence). V lost 1 base to trimming and J lost 7 bases, with 10 bases between them. Written as DNA, the CDR3 is TGTGCCAGCAGCTTAGACGGGGTTGGTGAAAAACTGTTTTTT. Residues: CASSLDGVGEKLFF.

The chain is built from TRBV6-5 and TRBJ1-1; D not certain. There are 14 residues in the CDR3. The germline V and J ends were trimmed by 0 bases and 2 bases, with 7 bases remaining between them. Germline CDR1 MNHEY, CDR2 SVGAGI. This CDR3 reads CASSYSVRNTEAFF. CDR3 DNA sequence: TGTGCCAGCAGTTACTCGGTTCGTAACACTGAAGCTTTCTTT.

V is TRBV19 and J is TRBJ2-7; D possibly corresponds to TRBD2 (5 bases). The CDR3 runs to 13 residues. In germline, CDR1 is LNHDA, CDR2 SQIVND (reference sequence). V shed 5 bases and J shed 7 bases, with 15 bases lying between them. The CDR3 protein is CASSSQTSGEQYF. The CDR3 DNA reads as TGTGCCAGTAGTTCGCAGACATCGGGGGAGCAGTACTTC.

The table lists this clone with a count of one. The same CDR3 arises from other DNA sequences in this sample as well. The chain uses TRBV6-5 and TRBJ1-5, with 7 bases that match TRBD1. J gave up 2 bases and V 5 bases, and 3 bases lay outside the gene matches. The CDR3 runs to 14 residues. In germline, CDR1 is MNHEY, CDR2 SVGAGI. Here the CDR3 DNA reads TGTGCCAGCAGTACCGGGACAGGCAATCAGCCCCAGCATTTT. This gives the protein CASSTGTGNQPQHF.

Comment on this clone: This CDR3 is also generated by other DNA sequences in the sample. This chain connects TRBV15 to TRBJ2-7; 11 nucleotides line up with TRBD1. Losses at the gene ends were 1 base for V and 2 bases for J; bases not matched to a gene: 1. CDR1 is LNHNV and CDR2 is YYDKDF in the germline V gene (reference sequence). The CDR3 totals 15 residues. In DNA, the CDR3 is TGTGCCACCAGCAGAGGGGGACAGGGGGCCTACGAGCAGTACTTC. This encodes CATSRGGQGAYEQYF.

J is TRBJ2-2 and V is TRBV4-1; D may be TRBD2 (8 bases). The germline gives CDR1 MGHRA, CDR2 YSYEKL. The CDR3 has 18 amino acids. Trimming pared 3 bases from V and 6 bases from J, leaving 23 bases between. The CDR3 is CASSQRGTRQGFAGELFF. In DNA form, the CDR3 reads TGCGCCAGCAGCCAGAGGGGGACTAGACAGGGCTTCGCCGGGGAGCTGTTTTTT.

V and J are TRBV25-1 and TRBJ2-1, with a weak D call TRBD2 (6 bases). V shed 8 bases and J shed 5 bases, with 16 bases lying between them. Germline CDR1 reads MGHDK; CDR2 reads SYGVNS. This CDR3 comprises 14 residues. CDR3 bases: TGTGCCAGCCGGAGGGCCCCACCCGACAATGAGCAGTTCTTC. This encodes CASRRAPPDNEQFF.

The table lists this clone with a few counts. V and J are TRBV2 and TRBJ2-7; a possible D gene is TRBD2 (6 bases). Germline V gene lookup returns CDR1 SNHLY and CDR2 FYNNEI. The CDR3 spans 13 residues. Deletions cut 11 bases from V and 2 bases from J, with 16 bases between. The CDR3 DNA reads TGTGCCTCGACTTCGGGGGTCCCCTACGAGCAGTACTTC. Encoded protein: CASTSGVPYEQYF.

This clone was detected only a few times. V usage is TRBV14 and J usage is TRBJ2-7, with D unresolved. The CDR3 has 12 amino acids. V was pared by 4 bases and J by 2 bases, with 6 bases between. CDR1 and CDR2 from the germline V gene are SGHDN and FVKESK. The CDR3 DNA reads as TGTGCCAGCAGCCGCCAAACCTACGAGCAGTACTTC. Its translation is CASSRQTYEQYF.

About this clone: This sample includes further DNA sequences coding for the same CDR3. The gene calls are TRBV28 and TRBJ1-5; D gene unclear. Trimming cost V 1 base and J 4 bases, with 8 bases left between them. The CDR3 contains 14 residues. Germline CDR1 and CDR2: MDHEN and SYDVKM. The CDR3 here is CASSLSAGNQPQHF. The CDR3, as DNA: TGTGCCAGCAGTTTATCGGCGGGTAATCAGCCCCAGCATTTT.

A single count supports this clone. The genes are TRBV5-8 and TRBJ1-1; weak D call: TRBD1 (6 bases). The CDR3 has 17 residues. Trimming stripped 0 bases from V and 2 bases from J, with 17 bases between. Germline CDR1 and CDR2: SGHTS and YDEGEE. CDR3 bases: TGTGCCAGCAGCTTGGCCTTGGGTAGGACAGTTAACACTGAAGCTTTCTTT. It encodes CASSLALGRTVNTEAFF.